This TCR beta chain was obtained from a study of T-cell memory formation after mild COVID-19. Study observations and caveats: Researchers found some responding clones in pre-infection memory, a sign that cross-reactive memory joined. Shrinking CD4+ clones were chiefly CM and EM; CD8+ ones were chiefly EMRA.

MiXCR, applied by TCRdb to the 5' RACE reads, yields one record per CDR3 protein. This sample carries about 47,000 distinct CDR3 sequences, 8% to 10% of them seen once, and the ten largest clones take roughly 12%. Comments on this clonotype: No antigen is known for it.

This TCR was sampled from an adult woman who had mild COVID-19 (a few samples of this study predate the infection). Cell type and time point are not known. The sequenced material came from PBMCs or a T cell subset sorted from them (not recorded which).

CDR3 in amino acids: CATSEGGYVGELFF. As DNA, the CDR3 is TGTGCCACCAGTGAGGGGGGATACGTCGGGGAGCTGTTTTTT. V and J are TRBV24-1 and TRBJ2-2, with D perhaps TRBD2 (6 bases). V lost 4 bases to trimming and J lost 7 bases, with 12 bases between them. CDR1 is KGHDR and CDR2 is SFDVKD in the germline V gene. The CDR3 is made up of 14 amino acids.